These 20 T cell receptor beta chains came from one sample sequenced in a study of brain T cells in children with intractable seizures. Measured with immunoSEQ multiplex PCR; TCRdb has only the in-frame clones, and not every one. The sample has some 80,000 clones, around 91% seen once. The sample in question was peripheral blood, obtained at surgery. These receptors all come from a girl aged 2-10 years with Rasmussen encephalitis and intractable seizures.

CDR3 nucleotide sequence: TGTGCCAGCAGCTTCGGGGGTGTCTACGAGCAGTACTTC. It yields the protein CASSFGGVYEQYF. The chain couples TRBV7-9 to TRBJ2-7, with a weak D call TRBD2 (6 bases). CDR3 length: 13 amino acids. Germline V gives CDR1 SEHNR, CDR2 FQNEAQ (reference sequence). V shed 3 bases and J shed 3 bases, with 9 bases lying between them. The whole variable domain, remainder taken from reference TRBV7-9 and TRBJ2-7, is DTGVSQNPRHKITKRGQNVTFRCDPISEHNRLYWYRQTLGQGPEFLTYFQNEAQLEKSRLLSDRFSAERPKGSFSTLEIQRTEQGDSAMYLCASSFGGVYEQYFGPGTRLTVT.

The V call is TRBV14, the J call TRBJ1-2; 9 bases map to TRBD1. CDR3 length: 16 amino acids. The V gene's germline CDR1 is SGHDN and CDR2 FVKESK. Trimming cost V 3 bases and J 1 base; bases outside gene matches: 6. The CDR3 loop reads CASSQRADRGNYGYTF. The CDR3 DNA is TGTGCCAGCAGCCAGAGAGCGGACAGGGGTAACTATGGCTACACCTTC.

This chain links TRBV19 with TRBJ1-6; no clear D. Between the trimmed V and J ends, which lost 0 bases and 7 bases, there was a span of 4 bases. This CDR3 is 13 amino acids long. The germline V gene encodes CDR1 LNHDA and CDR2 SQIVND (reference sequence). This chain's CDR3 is CASSIEGNSPLHF. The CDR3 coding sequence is TGTGCCAGTAGTATAGAGGGGAATTCACCCCTCCACTTT.

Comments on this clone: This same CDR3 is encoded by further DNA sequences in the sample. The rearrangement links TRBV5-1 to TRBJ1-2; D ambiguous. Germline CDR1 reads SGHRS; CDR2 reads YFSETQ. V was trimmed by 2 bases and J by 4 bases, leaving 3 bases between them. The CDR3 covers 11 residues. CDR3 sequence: CASSLGYGYTF. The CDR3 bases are TGCGCCAGCAGCTTAGGCTATGGCTACACCTTC.

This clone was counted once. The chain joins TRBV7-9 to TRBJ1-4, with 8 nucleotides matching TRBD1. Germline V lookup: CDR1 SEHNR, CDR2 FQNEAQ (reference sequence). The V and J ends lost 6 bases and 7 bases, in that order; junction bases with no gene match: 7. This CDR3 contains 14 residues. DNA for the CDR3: TGTGCCAGCAGGCCAGGGGGCGAGGGTGAAAAACTGTTTTTT. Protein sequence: CASRPGGEGEKLFF.

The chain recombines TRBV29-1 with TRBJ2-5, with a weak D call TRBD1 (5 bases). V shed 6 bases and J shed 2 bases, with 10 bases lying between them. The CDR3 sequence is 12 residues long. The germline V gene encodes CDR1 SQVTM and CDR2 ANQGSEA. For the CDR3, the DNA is TGCAGCGTCCTCACAGGTCAAGAGACCCAGTACTTC. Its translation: CSVLTGQETQYF. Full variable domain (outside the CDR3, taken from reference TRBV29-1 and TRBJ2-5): SAVISQKPSRDICQRGTSLTIQCQVDSQVTMMFWYRQQPGQSLTLIATANQGSEATYESGFVIDKFPISRPNLTFSTLTVSNMSPEDSSIYLCSVLTGQETQYFGPGTRLLVL.

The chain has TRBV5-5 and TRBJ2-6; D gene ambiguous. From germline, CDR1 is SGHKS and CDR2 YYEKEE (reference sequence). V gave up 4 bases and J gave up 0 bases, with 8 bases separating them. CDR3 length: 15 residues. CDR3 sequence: CASSQYISGANVLTF. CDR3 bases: TGTGCCAGCAGCCAATACATCTCTGGGGCCAACGTCCTGACTTTC.

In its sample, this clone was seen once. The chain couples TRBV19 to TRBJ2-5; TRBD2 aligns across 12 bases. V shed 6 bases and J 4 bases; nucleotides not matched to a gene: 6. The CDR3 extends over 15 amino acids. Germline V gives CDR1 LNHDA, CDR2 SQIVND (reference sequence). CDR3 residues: CASRLAGGHRETQYF. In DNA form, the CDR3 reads TGTGCCAGTAGACTAGCGGGAGGCCATCGAGAGACCCAGTACTTC.

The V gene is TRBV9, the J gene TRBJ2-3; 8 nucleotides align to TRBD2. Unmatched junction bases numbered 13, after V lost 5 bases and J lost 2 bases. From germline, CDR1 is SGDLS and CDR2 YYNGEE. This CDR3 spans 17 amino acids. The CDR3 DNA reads TGTGCCAGCAGTGGCAATCCTGGCGGGGGGAACACAGATACGCAGTATTTT. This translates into CASSGNPGGGNTDTQYF.

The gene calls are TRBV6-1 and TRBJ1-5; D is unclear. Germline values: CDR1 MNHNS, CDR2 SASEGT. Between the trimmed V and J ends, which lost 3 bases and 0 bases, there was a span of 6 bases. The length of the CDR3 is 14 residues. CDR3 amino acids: CASSEHLSNQPQHF. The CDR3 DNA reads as TGTGCCAGCAGTGAGCACCTTAGCAATCAGCCCCAGCATTTT.

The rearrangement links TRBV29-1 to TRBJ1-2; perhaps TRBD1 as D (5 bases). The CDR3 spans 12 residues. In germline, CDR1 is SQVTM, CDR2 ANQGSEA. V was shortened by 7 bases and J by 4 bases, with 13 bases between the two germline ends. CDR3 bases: TGCAGCGCGGCCAGGGTGAGCTATGGCTACACCTTC. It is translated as CSAARVSYGYTF.

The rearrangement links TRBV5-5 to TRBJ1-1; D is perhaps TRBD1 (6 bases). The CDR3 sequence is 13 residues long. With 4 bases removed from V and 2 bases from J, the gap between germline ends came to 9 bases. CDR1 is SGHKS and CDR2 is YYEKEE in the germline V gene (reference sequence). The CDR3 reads CASSTDSNTEAFF. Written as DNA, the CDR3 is TGTGCCAGCAGCACGGACAGTAACACTGAAGCTTTCTTT.

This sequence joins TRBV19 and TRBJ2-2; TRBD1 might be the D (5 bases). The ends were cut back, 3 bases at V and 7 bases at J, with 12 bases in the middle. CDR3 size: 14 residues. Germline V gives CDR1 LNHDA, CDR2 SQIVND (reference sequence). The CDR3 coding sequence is TGTGCCAGTAGTATCTCCAGGGCCAACGGGGAGCTGTTTTTT. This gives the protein CASSISRANGELFF.

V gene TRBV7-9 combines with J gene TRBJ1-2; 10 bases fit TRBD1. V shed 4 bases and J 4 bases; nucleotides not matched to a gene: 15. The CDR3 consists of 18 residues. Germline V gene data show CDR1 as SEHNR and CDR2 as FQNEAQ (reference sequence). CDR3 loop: CASSSPDSWDRGIYGYTF. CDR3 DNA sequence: TGTGCCAGCAGCTCTCCAGATTCATGGGACAGGGGAATCTATGGCTACACCTTC. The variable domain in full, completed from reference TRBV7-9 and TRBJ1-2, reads DTGVSQNPRHKITKRGQNVTFRCDPISEHNRLYWYRQTLGQGPEFLTYFQNEAQLEKSRLLSDRFSAERPKGSFSTLEIQRTEQGDSAMYLCASSSPDSWDRGIYGYTFGSGTRLTVV.

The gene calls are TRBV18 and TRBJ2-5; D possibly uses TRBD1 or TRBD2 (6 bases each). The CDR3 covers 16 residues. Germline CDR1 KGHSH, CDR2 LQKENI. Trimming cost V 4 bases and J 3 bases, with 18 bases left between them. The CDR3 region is CASSLLGASAKETQYF. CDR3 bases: TGTGCCAGCTCACTCCTGGGGGCTAGCGCGAAAGAGACCCAGTACTTC.

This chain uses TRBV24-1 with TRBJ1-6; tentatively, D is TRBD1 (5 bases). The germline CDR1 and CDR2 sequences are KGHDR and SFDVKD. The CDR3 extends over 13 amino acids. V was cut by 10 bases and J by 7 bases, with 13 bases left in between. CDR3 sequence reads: CATSGGRNSPLHF. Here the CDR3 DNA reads TGTGCCACGTCCGGGGGTAGAAATTCACCCCTCCACTTT.

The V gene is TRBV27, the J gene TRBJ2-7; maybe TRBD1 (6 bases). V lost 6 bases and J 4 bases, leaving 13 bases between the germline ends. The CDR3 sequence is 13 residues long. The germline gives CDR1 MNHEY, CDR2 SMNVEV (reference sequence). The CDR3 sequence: CASSESTGYEQYF. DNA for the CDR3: TGTGCCAGCAGCGAGTCGACAGGATACGAGCAGTACTTC.

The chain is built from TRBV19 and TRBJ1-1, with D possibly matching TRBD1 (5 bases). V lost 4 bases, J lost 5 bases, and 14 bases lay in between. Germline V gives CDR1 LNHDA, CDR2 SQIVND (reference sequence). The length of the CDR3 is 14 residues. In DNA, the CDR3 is TGTGCCAGTAGTAGGAAACAGGTCCGAACTGAAGCTTTCTTT. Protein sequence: CASSRKQVRTEAFF.

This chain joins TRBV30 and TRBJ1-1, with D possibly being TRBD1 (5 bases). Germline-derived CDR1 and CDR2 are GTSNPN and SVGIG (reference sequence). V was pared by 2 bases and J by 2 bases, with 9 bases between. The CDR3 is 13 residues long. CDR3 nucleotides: TGTGCCTGGAGTCGGCAGGGAAACACTGAAGCTTTCTTT. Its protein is CAWSRQGNTEAFF.

The CDR3 spells CARSLALGQSNSPLHF. As DNA, the CDR3 is TGTGCCAGAAGCTTGGCGCTGGGACAGTCGAATTCACCCCTCCACTTT. This chain links TRBV5-3 with TRBJ1-6, with 7 bases matching TRBD1. TRBV5-3 is labeled an ORF, and its function is uncertain. The CDR3 is 16 amino acids. V lost 0 bases, J lost 7 bases, and 7 bases stayed unmatched.